The sequence of this T cell receptor (beta chain) was determined in a study of graft-versus-host responses after intestinal transplantation. In the study overall: As for transplant type, recipients had multivisceral, liver-intestinal, or isolated intestinal grafts. Uniformly, recipients were administered anti-thymocyte globulin induction with subsequent tacrolimus and steroids for approximately 3 years.

The repertoire was sequenced with immunoSEQ multiplex PCR; TCRdb's copy has only in-frame clones and lacks some. Of more than 85,000 clones listed, 93% are singletons. With regard to this clone: The antigen is unknown.

V lost 2 bases and J lost 7, with 11 bases in between. This CDR3 is 13 amino acids long. Germline V gene data show CDR1 as SGHNT and CDR2 as YENEEA. Sequenced here: unstimulated CD8+ T cells sorted from spleen or lymph node cells, sampled before intestinal transplant. The chain is built from TRBV11-3 and TRBJ1-1; D perhaps matches TRBD1 (5 bases). This sequence originates from a human donor who received an intestinal transplant. Written as DNA, the CDR3 is TGTGCCAGCAGCTTACCAGGGTCTGGTGAAGCTTTCTTT. This sequence encodes CASSLPGSGEAFF.